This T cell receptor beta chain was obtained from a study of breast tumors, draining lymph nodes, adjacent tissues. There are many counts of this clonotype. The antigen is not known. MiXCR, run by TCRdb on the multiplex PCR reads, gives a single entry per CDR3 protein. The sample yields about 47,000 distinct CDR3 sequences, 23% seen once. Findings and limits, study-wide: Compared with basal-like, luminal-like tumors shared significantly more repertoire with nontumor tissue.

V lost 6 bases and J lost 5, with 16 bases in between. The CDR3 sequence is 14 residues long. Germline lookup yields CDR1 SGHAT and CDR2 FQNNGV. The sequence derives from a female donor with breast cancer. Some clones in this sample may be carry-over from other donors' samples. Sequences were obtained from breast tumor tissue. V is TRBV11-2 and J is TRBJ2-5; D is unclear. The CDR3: CASSPISGRETQYF. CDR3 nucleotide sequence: TGTGCCAGCAGTCCAATCTCTGGGCGGGAGACCCAGTACTTC.